This TCR beta chain originates from a study of T cells after yellow fever vaccination. Study-wide results and limits: Once the booster was given, most primary-vaccination clones reappeared, at just under 98% for CD4 and around 90% for CD8. Abundant bulk-population clonotypes could contaminate the FACS-sorted repertoires.

The CDR3 contains 12 residues. The ends were cut back, 2 bases at V and 5 bases at J, with 3 bases in the middle. Using its own MiXCR run on the 5' RACE reads, TCRdb lists one record per CDR3 protein. Of 250,000 or so distinct CDR3 sequences in the sample, about 7% were seen once. This clonotype has at least ten counts. Its antigen is unknown. The source of this sequence is a man aged 25 to 45 who received the YFV17D yellow fever vaccine. The sample consisted of CD4+ T cells sorted from PBMCs, taken on the day of the yellow fever booster vaccination. The gene calls are TRBV12-3 or TRBV12-4 and TRBJ2-2; D not certain. In nucleotides, the CDR3 is TGTGCCAGCAGTTTATTTACCGGGGAGCTGTTTTTT. Protein product: CASSLFTGELFF.